This paragraph reports one T cell receptor (beta chain). Amplifying from RNA transcripts, the study obtained TCR beta CDR3 regions. Second-round multiplex PCR followed a first-round RT-PCR using HTBI primers. One entry per CDR3 protein results from TCRdb running MiXCR on the multiplex PCR reads. The sample contains over 150,000 distinct CDR3 sequences, around two fifths of which appear only once. This sample is part of a study of Graves' ophthalmopathy and Graves' hyperthyroidism. The sequence came from a woman aged 40-49 years with Graves' ophthalmopathy. Sequencing was done on a sample of peripheral blood.

The CDR3 coding sequence is TGTGCCAGCAGTCGTCGCGGAGGGGGTTACGAGCAGTACTTC. Encoded protein: CASSRRGGGYEQYF. This chain connects TRBV12-3 or TRBV12-4 to TRBJ2-7; D possibly uses TRBD1 or TRBD2 (6 bases each). The V end lost 5 bases, the J end lost 4 bases, and 15 bases lay between the germline ends. The CDR3 is 14 residues long.